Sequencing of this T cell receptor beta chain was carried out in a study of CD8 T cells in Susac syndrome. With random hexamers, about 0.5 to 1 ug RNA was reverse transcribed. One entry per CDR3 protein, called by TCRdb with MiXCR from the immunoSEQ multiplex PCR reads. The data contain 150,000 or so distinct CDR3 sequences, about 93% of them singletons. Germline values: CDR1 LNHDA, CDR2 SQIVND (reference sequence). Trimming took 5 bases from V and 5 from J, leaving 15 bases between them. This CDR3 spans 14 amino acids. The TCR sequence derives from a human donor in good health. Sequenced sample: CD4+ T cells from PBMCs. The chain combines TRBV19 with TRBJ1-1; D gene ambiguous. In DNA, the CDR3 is TGTGCCAGTAGTCCCCGGGCATCCGGAACTGAAGCTTTCTTT. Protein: CASSPRASGTEAFF.